These T cell receptor beta chains were read from a single sample in a study of blood T cells in healthy people across ages. TCRdb itself ran the 5' RACE reads through MiXCR, one entry per CDR3 protein. Of about 1.7 million distinct CDR3 sequences in the sample, roughly 27% were seen once. The sample consisted of blood. The receptors stem from a woman aged 25 to 45 in good health. Each CDR3 is given with its conserved first and last residue. A D gene is named only where the DNA matches it firmly. Part of the rows lack a size; the others show once, few, many or a class for expanded clones.

d_gene: TRBD1
abundance: many
j_gene: TRBJ1-5
v_gene: TRBV20-1
CDR3aa: CSASTGDSNQPQHF
CDR3nt: TGCAGTGCTTCCACAGGGGATAGCAATCAGCCCCAGCATTTT

d_gene: TRBD1
abundance: few
j_gene: TRBJ2-1
v_gene: TRBV5-1
CDR3aa: CASSLVRTGGYNEQFF
CDR3nt: TGCGCCAGCAGCTTGGTCCGGACAGGGGGCTACAATGAGCAGTTCTTC

d_gene: -
abundance: once
j_gene: TRBJ2-7
v_gene: TRBV28
CDR3aa: CASSFTGRGYF
CDR3nt: TGTGCCAGCAGTTTCACAGGGAGGGGGTACTTC

d_gene: TRBD2
abundance: few
j_gene: TRBJ2-5
v_gene: TRBV24-1
CDR3aa: CATSDIPGLGEETQYF
CDR3nt: TGTGCCACCAGTGACATACCGGGACTAGGGGAGGAGACCCAGTACTTC

d_gene: TRBD2
abundance: few
j_gene: TRBJ2-1
v_gene: TRBV20-1
CDR3aa: CSAHSGTSGVYNEQFF
CDR3nt: TGCAGTGCTCACTCCGGGACTAGCGGAGTATACAATGAGCAGTTCTTC

d_gene: TRBD2
abundance: -
j_gene: TRBJ2-1
v_gene: TRBV20-1
CDR3aa: CSAASGGTADEQFF
CDR3nt: TGCAGTGCTGCGAGCGGGGGGACCGCAGATGAGCAGTTCTTC

d_gene: -
abundance: many
j_gene: TRBJ2-6
v_gene: TRBV28
CDR3aa: CASSLSIGLGASGANVLTF
CDR3nt: TGTGCCAGCAGTTTATCCATTGGTCTTGGGGCCTCTGGGGCCAACGTCCTGACTTTC

d_gene: -
abundance: few
j_gene: TRBJ1-2
v_gene: TRBV7-2
CDR3aa: CASSFLGWDRSNYGYTF
CDR3nt: TGTGCCAGCAGTTTTCTGGGATGGGACCGTTCGAACTATGGCTACACCTTC

d_gene: -
abundance: few
j_gene: TRBJ1-2
v_gene: TRBV6-6
CDR3aa: CAVRATGRLIYGYTF
CDR3nt: TGTGCCGTCCGGGCGACGGGACGCCTGATCTATGGCTACACCTTC

d_gene: TRBD2
abundance: few
j_gene: TRBJ2-5
v_gene: TRBV29-1
CDR3aa: CSVGPSGSRKTQYF
CDR3nt: TGCAGCGTTGGACCTAGCGGGAGTAGGAAGACCCAGTACTTC

d_gene: TRBD1
abundance: few
j_gene: TRBJ2-1
v_gene: TRBV7-9
CDR3aa: CASSLATGGWTDEQFF
CDR3nt: TGTGCCAGCAGCTTAGCCACAGGGGGCTGGACGGATGAGCAGTTCTTC

d_gene: TRBD2
abundance: once
j_gene: TRBJ2-1
v_gene: TRBV20-1
CDR3aa: CSARWGGRAKNEQFF
CDR3nt: TGCAGTGCACGATGGGGCGGGAGGGCCAAGAATGAGCAGTTCTTC

d_gene: -
abundance: -
j_gene: TRBJ2-2
v_gene: TRBV27
CDR3aa: CASSIIISTGELFF
CDR3nt: TGTGCCAGCAGTATCATAATAAGCACCGGGGAGCTGTTTTTT

d_gene: -
abundance: -
j_gene: TRBJ1-5
v_gene: TRBV24-1
CDR3aa: CATSDSTQGGQPQHF
CDR3nt: TGTGCCACCAGTGATTCGACACAGGGTGGTCAGCCCCAGCATTTT